This TCR beta chain originates from a study of blood T cell repertoires in COVID-19. Germline assignment: CDR1 SGHNT and CDR2 YYREEE (reference sequence). V gave up 2 bases and J gave up 1 base, with 12 bases separating them. CDR3 length: 15 residues. The assay was immunoSEQ multiplex PCR, and TCRdb's table has in-frame clones only and misses some. The data show 200,000 to 250,000 clones, with roughly 85% seen just once and approximately 3.8% held by the top ten. This sequence joins TRBV5-4 and TRBJ1-1; the D is unclear. Sequenced material: peripheral blood. The clonotype was recovered from a woman at least 80 years old with acute or convalescent COVID-19. As DNA, the CDR3 is TGTGCCAGCAGCTTAGATCCGGAGCCGAACACTGAAGCTTTCTTT. Amino acids: CASSLDPEPNTEAFF.